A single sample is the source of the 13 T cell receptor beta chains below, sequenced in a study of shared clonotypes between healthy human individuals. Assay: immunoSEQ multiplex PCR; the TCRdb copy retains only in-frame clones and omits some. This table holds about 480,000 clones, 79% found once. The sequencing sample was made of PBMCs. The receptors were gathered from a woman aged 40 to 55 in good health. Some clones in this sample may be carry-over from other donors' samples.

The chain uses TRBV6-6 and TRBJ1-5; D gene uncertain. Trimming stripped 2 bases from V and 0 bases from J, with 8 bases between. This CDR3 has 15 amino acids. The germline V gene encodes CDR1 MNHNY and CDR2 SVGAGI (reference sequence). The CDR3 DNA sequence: TGTGCCAGCAGTTACGTACGGTATAGCAATCAGCCCCAGCATTTT. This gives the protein CASSYVRYSNQPQHF.

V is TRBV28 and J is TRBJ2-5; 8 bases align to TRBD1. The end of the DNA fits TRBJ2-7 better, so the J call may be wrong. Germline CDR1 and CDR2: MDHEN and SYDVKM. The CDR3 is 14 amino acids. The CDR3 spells CASSSGTGDYEQYF. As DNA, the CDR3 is TGTGCCAGCAGTTCGGGGACAGGAGACTACGAGCAGTACTTC.

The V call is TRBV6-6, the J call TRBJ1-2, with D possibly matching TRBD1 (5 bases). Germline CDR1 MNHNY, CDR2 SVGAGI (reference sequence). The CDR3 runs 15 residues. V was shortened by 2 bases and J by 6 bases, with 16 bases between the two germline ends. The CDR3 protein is CASSYPGHKGNGYTF. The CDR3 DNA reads TGTGCCAGCAGTTACCCTGGACACAAGGGGAATGGCTACACCTTC.

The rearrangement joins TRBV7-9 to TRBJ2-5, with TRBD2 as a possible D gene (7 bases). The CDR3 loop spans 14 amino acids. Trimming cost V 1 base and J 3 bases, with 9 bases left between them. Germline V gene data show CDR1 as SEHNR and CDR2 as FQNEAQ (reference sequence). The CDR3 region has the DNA TGTGCCAGCAGCTTAGAGGGGGGGAAAGAGACCCAGTACTTC. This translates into CASSLEGGKETQYF.

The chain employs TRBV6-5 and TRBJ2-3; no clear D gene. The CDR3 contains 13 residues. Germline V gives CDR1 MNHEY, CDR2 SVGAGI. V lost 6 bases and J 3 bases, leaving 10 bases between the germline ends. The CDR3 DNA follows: TGTGCCAGCAGACACCCCGGTACAGATACGCAGTATTTT. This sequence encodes CASRHPGTDTQYF.

This chain's CDR3 is CASSLETGFTEAFF. The CDR3 nucleotides read TGTGCCAGCAGCCTGGAAACAGGGTTCACTGAAGCTTTCTTT. The V gene is TRBV7-2, the J gene TRBJ1-1; a possible D gene is TRBD1 (6 bases). CDR3 length: 14 residues. V gave up 5 bases and J gave up 4 bases, with 14 bases separating them. From germline, CDR1 is SGHTA and CDR2 FQGNSA.

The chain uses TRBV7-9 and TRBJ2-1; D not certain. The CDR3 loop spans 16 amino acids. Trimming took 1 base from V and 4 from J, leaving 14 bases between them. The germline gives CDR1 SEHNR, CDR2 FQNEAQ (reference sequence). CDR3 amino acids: CASSLGGLSPYNEQFF. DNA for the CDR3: TGTGCCAGCAGCTTAGGGGGATTGAGCCCTTACAATGAGCAGTTCTTC.

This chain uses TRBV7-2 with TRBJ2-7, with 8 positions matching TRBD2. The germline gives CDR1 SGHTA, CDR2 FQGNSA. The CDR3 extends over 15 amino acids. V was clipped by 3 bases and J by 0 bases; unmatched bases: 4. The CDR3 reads CASSFSGKSSYEQYF. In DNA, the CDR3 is TGTGCCAGCAGCTTTAGCGGGAAAAGCTCCTACGAGCAGTACTTC.

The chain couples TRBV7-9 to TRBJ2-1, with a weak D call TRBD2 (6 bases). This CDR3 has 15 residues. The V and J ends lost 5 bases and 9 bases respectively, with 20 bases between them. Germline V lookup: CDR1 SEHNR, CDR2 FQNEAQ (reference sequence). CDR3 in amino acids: CASSLRDSAFSEQFF. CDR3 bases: TGTGCCAGCAGCCTCCGGGACTCGGCATTCAGTGAGCAGTTCTTC.

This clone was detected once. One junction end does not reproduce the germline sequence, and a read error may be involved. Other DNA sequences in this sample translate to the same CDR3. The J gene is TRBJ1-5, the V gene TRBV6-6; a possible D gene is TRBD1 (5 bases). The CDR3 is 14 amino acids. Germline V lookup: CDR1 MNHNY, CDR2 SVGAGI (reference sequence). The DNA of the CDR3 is TGTGCCAGCAGGTCAGGGACGGAGAATCAGCCCCAGCACTTT. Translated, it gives CASRSGTENQPQHF.

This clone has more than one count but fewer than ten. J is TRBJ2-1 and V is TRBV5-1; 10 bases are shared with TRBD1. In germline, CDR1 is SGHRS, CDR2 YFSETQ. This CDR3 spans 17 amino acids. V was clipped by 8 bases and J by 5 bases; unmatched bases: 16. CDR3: CASVTGTGVLLDNEQFF. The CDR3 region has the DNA TGCGCCAGTGTCACCGGGACAGGGGTGCTTCTGGACAATGAGCAGTTCTTC.

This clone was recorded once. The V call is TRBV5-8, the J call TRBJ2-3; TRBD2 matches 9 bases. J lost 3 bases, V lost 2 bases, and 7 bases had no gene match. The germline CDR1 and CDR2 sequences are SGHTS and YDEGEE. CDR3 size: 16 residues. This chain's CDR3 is CASSFGSSGNTDTQYF. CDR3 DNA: TGTGCCAGCAGCTTTGGATCTAGCGGGAATACAGATACGCAGTATTTT.

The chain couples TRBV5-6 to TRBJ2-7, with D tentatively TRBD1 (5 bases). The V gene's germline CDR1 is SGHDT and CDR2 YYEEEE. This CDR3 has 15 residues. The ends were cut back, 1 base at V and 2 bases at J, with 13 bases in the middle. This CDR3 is CASSLSPGAAYEQYF. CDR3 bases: TGTGCCAGCAGCTTGTCCCCTGGGGCAGCCTACGAGCAGTACTTC.